This T cell receptor beta chain was sequenced during a study of blood T cell repertoires in COVID-19. Assay used: immunoSEQ multiplex PCR; TCRdb lists only in-frame clones, some missing. The sample yields about 300,000 clones, 70% to 90% seen once. Two negative PCRs, clearance, or symptom resolution characterized the recovered Cohort 3 donors. Sequencing was done on a sample of PBMCs or T cells enriched from blood (not recorded which). The TCR originated in a woman in her twenties or thirties who had recovered from COVID-19.

The DNA of the CDR3 is TGTGCCAGCAGGAGGGGGCGGGCCGGGGAGCTGTTTTTT. It codes for CASRRGRAGELFF. J is TRBJ2-2 and V is TRBV6-5, with 7 bases lining up with TRBD1. Germline loops: CDR1 MNHEY, CDR2 SVGAGI. Trimming took 6 bases from V and 6 from J; bases not matched to a gene: 4. The CDR3 has 13 amino acids.